These 15 T cell receptor beta chains originate from one sample sequenced in a study of blood T cells in healthy people across ages. A second about 6 to 11 cycle PCR used barcoded and J-beta primers. TCRdb passed the 5' RACE reads through MiXCR, listing each CDR3 protein once. This table has fewer than 750,000 distinct CDR3 sequences, roughly half appearing once. The sequenced material came from blood. All receptors derive from a woman at least 80 years old in good health.

Worth noting for this clonotype: Since a much larger clone is just one base distant, this may be a read error. The chain employs TRBV20-1 and TRBJ2-7; the D is unclear. The tail of the sequence fits TRBJ2-5 better, so the J call may be wrong. In germline, CDR1 is DFQATT, CDR2 SNEGSKA (reference sequence). This CDR3 has 11 amino acids. The CDR3 sequence: CSATNGKTQYF. The CDR3 coding sequence is TGCAGTGCCACTAATGGGAAGACCCAGTACTTC.

The rearrangement joins TRBV20-1 to TRBJ2-7; D is undetermined. With the DNA end fitting TRBJ2-5 better, the J assignment may be wrong. This CDR3 is 15 amino acids long. The germline V gene has CDR1 DFQATT and CDR2 SNEGSKA (reference sequence). CDR3 in amino acids: CSARDPGRYTETQYF. The DNA of the CDR3 is TGCAGTGCTAGAGATCCGGGCCGATACACAGAGACCCAGTACTTC.

This clonotype has a count of ten or more. The rearrangement joins TRBV29-1 to TRBJ2-1, with D perhaps TRBD1 (6 bases). Trimming stripped 4 bases from V and 5 bases from J, with 9 bases between. CDR1 and CDR2 from the germline V gene are SQVTM and ANQGSEA. The CDR3 consists of 12 residues. The DNA for the CDR3 is TGCAGCGTTGGGAGGACAGACAATGAGCAGTTCTTC. Translated, it gives CSVGRTDNEQFF.

On this clonotype: A single base separates this from a much larger clone, so it may be a read error. The chain carries TRBV25-1 and TRBJ1-2; D unresolved. This CDR3 region has 15 residues. Germline CDR1 is MGHDK and CDR2 is SYGVNS. The V end lost 3 bases, the J end lost 8 bases, and 19 bases lay between the germline ends. CDR3: CASSDGVVFSGGYTF. In DNA, the CDR3 is TGTGCCAGCAGTGATGGGGTGGTTTTCAGTGGGGGCTACACCTTC.

Only a few counts were recorded for this clonotype. Just one base apart from a much larger clone, this may be a read error. The chain uses TRBV20-1 and TRBJ2-1, with D possibly TRBD1 on 6 matching bases. This CDR3 spans 13 amino acids. In germline, CDR1 is DFQATT, CDR2 SNEGSKA (reference sequence). Between the trimmed V and J ends, which lost 6 bases and 7 bases, there was a span of 16 bases. The CDR3 nucleotides read TGCAGTGCCTTACGAGGGGGAAAGAATGAGCAGTTCTTC. Protein: CSALRGGKNEQFF.

This clonotype was observed a handful of times. The limits of the CDR3 on the DNA are not certain, so only TCRdb's listed CDR3 is given. The CDR3 protein is CASSVGVGTSRYF. This chain joins TRBV7-2 and TRBJ2-7; TRBD2 is the table's D call and was not checked against the DNA. The CDR3 contains 13 residues when both ends are counted. The germline CDR1 and CDR2 sequences are SGHTA and FQGNSA.

A word on this clonotype: A read error may explain this, as a much larger clone is one base away. The CDR3, as DNA: TGCAGCGTTGAATCCCAGTGGGGGACGGATACGCAGTATTTT. Amino acids: CSVESQWGTDTQYF. This rearrangement joins TRBV29-1 to TRBJ2-3; D might be TRBD1 or TRBD2, each matching 5 bases. V lost 2 bases and J lost 6, with 15 bases in between. The CDR3 totals 14 residues. Germline lookup yields CDR1 SQVTM and CDR2 ANQGSEA.

This sequence joins TRBV6-2 or TRBV6-3 and TRBJ2-5, with TRBD1 as a possible D gene (6 bases). V lost 2 bases to trimming and J lost 3 bases, with 22 bases between them. CDR1 and CDR2 (germline): MNHEY, SVGEGT. The CDR3 contains 18 residues. CDR3 in DNA: TGTGCCAGCAGTTACCGGACAGCTCAAGACCAGGATAAAGAGACCCAGTACTTC. This gives the protein CASSYRTAQDQDKETQYF.

The V call is TRBV2, the J call TRBJ2-7; D gene ambiguous. CDR3 size: 11 residues. The germline gives CDR1 SNHLY, CDR2 FYNNEI. Trimming removed 6 bases at V and 3 bases at J, with 6 bases between. The DNA of the CDR3 is TGTGCCAGCAGGGGCGGCTACGAGCAGTACTTC. Its translation: CASRGGYEQYF.

About this clonotype: A much larger clone differs by one base, so this may be a read error. The V gene is TRBV12-3 or TRBV12-4, the J gene TRBJ2-5; a possible D gene is TRBD1 (5 bases). This CDR3 is 14 amino acids long. The germline V and J ends were trimmed by 2 bases and 11 bases, with 18 bases remaining between them. The CDR3, as DNA: TGTGCCAGCAGTTTAAGGCGGCAGGACAATGAGCAGTACTTC. Translated, it gives CASSLRRQDNEQYF.

This clonotype has a single count. A much larger clone lies one base from this, so it may be a read error. The chain recombines TRBV10-3 with TRBJ2-1; D ambiguous. Trimming removed 4 bases at V and 12 bases at J, with 19 bases between. Germline V gene data show CDR1 as ENHRY and CDR2 as SYGVKD. The CDR3 is 14 residues long. DNA of the CDR3: TGTGCCATCAGTGGGATAGGTAACAAGCATGGGCAGTTCTTC. Encoded protein: CAISGIGNKHGQFF.

This chain joins TRBV27 and TRBJ2-7; D not certain. The CDR3 is 13 amino acids. The V end lost 5 bases, the J end lost 0 bases, and 8 bases lay between the germline ends. The V gene's germline CDR1 is MNHEY and CDR2 SMNVEV (reference sequence). The CDR3 DNA reads TGTGCCAGCAGTACAGACCGCTCCTACGAGCAGTACTTC. It codes for CASSTDRSYEQYF.

The rearrangement joins TRBV2 to TRBJ2-1; 8 bases agree with TRBD1. J lost 10 bases, V lost 11 bases, and 10 bases had no gene match. The CDR3 runs to 12 residues. Germline values: CDR1 SNHLY, CDR2 FYNNEI. The CDR3 bases are TGTGCCGACCAAAACGACAGGGGCGAGCAGTTCTTC. Its translation: CADQNDRGEQFF.

This clonotype was seen repeatedly, ten times or more. This rearrangement joins TRBV20-1 to TRBJ1-1; D unresolved. From germline, CDR1 is DFQATT and CDR2 SNEGSKA (reference sequence). Trimming pared 6 bases from V and 5 bases from J, leaving 19 bases between. This CDR3 spans 14 amino acids. The CDR3: CSAYRAPKGTEAFF. For the CDR3, the DNA is TGCAGTGCGTACCGGGCCCCTAAGGGTACTGAAGCTTTCTTT.

The CDR3 nucleotides read TGTGCCGAGGGGGGCGAAAGCTTCGAGCAGTACTTC. It codes for CAEGGESFEQYF. The V call is TRBV11-2, the J call TRBJ2-7; tentatively, D is TRBD1 or TRBD2 (6 bases each). V lost 11 bases and J lost 6, with 17 bases in between. This CDR3 is 12 amino acids long. The germline V gene encodes CDR1 SGHAT and CDR2 FQNNGV. The whole variable domain, filled in from reference TRBV11-2 and TRBJ2-7, reads EAGVAQSPRYKIIEKRQSVAFWCNPISGHATLYWYQQILGQGPKLLIQFQNNGVVDDSQLPKDRFSAERLKGVDSTLKIQPAKLEDSAVYLCAEGGESFEQYFGPGTRLTVT.